The 7 T cell receptor beta chains below all came from one sample that was sequenced in a study of OX40 agonist ivuxolimab in advanced cancers. Only in-frame clones appear in the TCRdb table, and some are missing; sequencing was by immunoSEQ multiplex PCR. Of some 72,000 clones listed, roughly 80% were seen once; the top ten hold roughly 0.48%. Specimen: CD4+ or CD8+ T cells sorted from blood, collected in a trial of the OX40 agonist ivuxolimab. Receptors were obtained from an adult with an advanced solid tumor such as melanoma, head and neck, liver or kidney cancer.

V is TRBV9 and J is TRBJ2-7; 8 positions agree with TRBD1. CDR3 size: 14 residues. J gave up 3 bases and V 1 base, and 3 bases lay outside the gene matches. Germline CDR1 SGDLS, CDR2 YYNGEE. The CDR3 nucleotides are TGTGCCAGCAGCGTAAGACAGGGGAACTACGAGCAGTACTTC. This codes for CASSVRQGNYEQYF. The full variable domain, with the rest looked up from reference TRBV9 and TRBJ2-7, is DSGVTQTPKHLITATGQRVTLRCSPRSGDLSVYWYQQSLDQGLQFLIQYYNGEERAKGNILERFSAQQFPDLHSELNLSSLELGDSALYFCASSVRQGNYEQYFGPGTRLTVT.

This clone occurred once. This chain connects TRBV5-6 to TRBJ2-7, with a tentative D call TRBD2 (5 bases). V dropped 5 bases and J dropped 0 bases, with 9 bases sitting between them. Germline CDR1 and CDR2: SGHDT and YYEEEE. This CDR3 region has 13 residues. The CDR3 region has the DNA TGTGCCAGCAGTCCAGGAGGCTCCTACGAGCAGTACTTC. Its translation is CASSPGGSYEQYF. The full variable domain, with the rest looked up from reference TRBV5-6 and TRBJ2-7, is DAGVTQSPTHLIKTRGQQVTLRCSPKSGHDTVSWYQQALGQGPQFIFQYYEEEERQRGNFPDRFSGHQFPNYSSELNVNALLLGDSALYLCASSPGGSYEQYFGPGTRLTVT.

The chain is built from TRBV5-1 and TRBJ2-3; possibly TRBD1 for D (6 bases). Trimming cost V 1 base and J 1 base, with 13 bases left between them. Looked up from germline, CDR1 is SGHRS and CDR2 is YFSETQ. The CDR3 is 16 amino acids. This chain's CDR3 is CASSLQNRAGTDTQYF. Written as DNA, the CDR3 is TGCGCCAGCAGCTTGCAAAACAGGGCGGGCACAGATACGCAGTATTTT.

This clone was detected once. The chain recombines TRBV28 with TRBJ2-5; 9 positions match TRBD2. Germline CDR1 reads MDHEN; CDR2 reads SYDVKM. With 3 bases clipped from V and 1 base from J, the junction kept 6 bases outside the gene matches. CDR3 length equals 16 residues. As DNA, the CDR3 is TGTGCCAGCAGTTTTGGTGCGGGGGGGACCCAAGAGACCCAGTACTTC. It is translated as CASSFGAGGTQETQYF.

The count of this clone is one. The rearrangement links TRBV5-1 to TRBJ2-2; no clear D gene. The CDR3 is 15 residues long. The germline gives CDR1 SGHRS, CDR2 YFSETQ. V was pared by 4 bases and J by 0 bases, with 10 bases between. CDR3 loop: CASSLDTANTGELFF. The CDR3 DNA follows: TGCGCCAGCAGCCTTGACACCGCGAACACCGGGGAGCTGTTTTTT.

The chain recombines TRBV5-8 with TRBJ2-6; D gene ambiguous. This CDR3 comprises 13 residues. V lost 0 bases to trimming and J lost 3 bases, with 1 base between them. Germline loops: CDR1 SGHTS, CDR2 YDEGEE. The DNA of the CDR3 is TGTGCCAGCAGCTTGGATGGGGCCAACGTCCTGACTTTC. Translated, it gives CASSLDGANVLTF.

J is TRBJ2-6 and V is TRBV5-4; no firm D call. CDR1 and CDR2 from the germline V gene are SGHNT and YYREEE (reference sequence). The CDR3 extends over 15 amino acids. The germline V and J ends were trimmed by 1 base and 1 base, with 6 bases remaining between them. The CDR3, as DNA: TGTGCCAGCAGCTTGTCCCAATCTGGGGCCAACGTCCTGACTTTC. Protein sequence: CASSLSQSGANVLTF.